This T cell receptor (beta chain) derives from a study of OX40 agonist ivuxolimab in advanced cancers. On the study more broadly: Ivuxolimab, an antibody that agonizes OX40 (CD134), was administered to the patients.

Here immunoSEQ multiplex PCR was the method, and the copy in TCRdb shows in-frame clones only, minus some. The sample includes roughly 48,000 clones, roughly 78% of them seen just once. There are a few counts of this clone. The cohort excluded patients with autoimmune disease history or systemic immunosuppression. The CDR3 length is 15 residues. Germline V gives CDR1 MDHEN, CDR2 SYDVKM. The V and J ends lost 5 bases and 3 bases, in that order; junction bases with no gene match: 4. The receptor was isolated from an adult with an advanced solid tumor such as melanoma, head and neck, liver or kidney cancer. This material consisted of CD4+ or CD8+ T cells sorted from blood, taken in a trial of the OX40 agonist ivuxolimab. The rearrangement joins TRBV28 to TRBJ2-4, with 10 bases identical to TRBD2. The CDR3 loop is CASSQAGGNKNIQYF. The CDR3 DNA reads as TGTGCCAGCAGTCAAGCGGGGGGGAACAAAAACATTCAGTACTTC.